This TCR beta chain comes out of a study of CD8+CD57+ T cells in acquired aplastic anemia. Study-level background: DNA per sorted CD4+ or CD8+ sample ranged about 0.17 to 27.4 ug, averaging roughly 3.2 ug. Findings of the study overall: Patients and controls were found to share 25 to 35 CD8+ CDR3 sequences.

All patients picked for sequencing had shown, by flow cytometry, an expansion of CD8+CD57+ cells. This clonotype was counted ten times or more. Its antigen is unknown. The germline gives CDR1 SQVTM, CDR2 ANQGSEA. The CDR3 consists of 12 residues. The V end was cut by 4 bases, the J end by 4 bases, with 11 bases between. Genomic DNA served as template for TCR beta VDJ and CDR3 profiling. Via MiXCR, TCRdb re-called the reads, giving one row per CDR3 protein. This repertoire shows 450,000 to 550,000 distinct CDR3 sequences, about a third found once; its top ten account for 0.82%. This TCR was sampled from a human donor with aplastic anemia. The sequenced sample was sorted CD4+, CD8+, or CD8+CD57+ T cells (not recorded which) from PBMCs. The chain links TRBV29-1 to TRBJ2-7; maybe TRBD2 (6 bases). CDR3 amino acids: CSVGGIGYEQYF. As DNA, the CDR3 is TGCAGCGTTGGCGGGATCGGGTACGAGCAGTACTTC.